Listed below are T cell receptor beta chains from one sample, sequenced in a study of T cell repertoires in cytomegalovirus infection. TCRdb re-derived calls from the reads in MiXCR, one entry per CDR3 protein. The table has under 200,000 distinct CDR3 sequences, nearly 9.5% seen once. Sequences were obtained from PBMCs. The receptors shown here come from a human donor in good health (CMV status not recorded). Some clones in this sample may be carry-over from other donors' samples. The CDR3 runs from the conserved cysteine through the conserved F or W. The D gene is left open where the match is weak. Clone size, where shown, is once, few, many, or a class for clones that have expanded.

J gene | V gene | D gene | clone size | CDR3 DNA | CDR3 protein
TRBJ2-2 | TRBV28 | TRBD1 | few | TGTGCCAGCAGTTTAAACCTCGGGACAGCGAACACCGGGGAGCTGTTTTTT | CASSLNLGTANTGELFF
TRBJ1-2 | TRBV28 | TRBD1 | many | TGTGCCAGCAGGCTCGACAGGGCCTATGGCTACACCTTC | CASRLDRAYGYTF
TRBJ2-7 | TRBV4-3 | - | - | TGCGCCAGCAGCCAAAACACAAGGGGAAACGAGCAGTACTTC | CASSQNTRGNEQYF
TRBJ1-6 | TRBV12-3/TRBV12-4 | - | - | TGTGCCAGCAGTTTCTTGACAGGCAATAATTCACCCCTCCACTTT | CASSFLTGNNSPLHF
TRBJ2-1 | TRBV19 | - | many | TGTGCCAGTAGTATCCCCCAGCCACCCTACAATGAGCAGTTCTTC | CASSIPQPPYNEQFF
TRBJ1-5 | TRBV12-3/TRBV12-4 | TRBD1 | many | TGTGCCAGCAGCGGACAGGGGGGTCAGCCCCAGCATTTT | CASSGQGGQPQHF
TRBJ2-2 | TRBV7-2 | - | many | TGTGCCAGCAGCTCGGTAGCAACCACCGGGGAGCTGTTTTTT | CASSSVATTGELFF
TRBJ2-5 | TRBV20-1 | TRBD1 | - | TGCAGTGCCTCCGACAGGGATCGGGAGACCCAGTACTTC | CSASDRDRETQYF
TRBJ2-6 | TRBV7-2 | - | many | TGTGCCAGCAGCTTTAGGGCTGGGGCCAACGTCCTGACTTTC | CASSFRAGANVLTF
TRBJ2-3 | TRBV7-9 | TRBD2 | many | TGTGCCAGCAGCTTATCGTCTAGCGGGGGGACAGATACGCAGTATTTT | CASSLSSSGGTDTQYF
TRBJ2-3 | TRBV10-3 | TRBD2 | - | TGTGCCATCAGTACCAGCGGGAGGGCCACAGATACGCAGTATTTT | CAISTSGRATDTQYF
TRBJ2-1 | TRBV25-1 | - | - | TGTGCCAGCAGTGAATCTCAGAGCAGTTCCTACAATGAGCAGTTCTTC | CASSESQSSSYNEQFF
TRBJ2-3 | TRBV24-1 | TRBD2 | many | TGTGCCACCGGCAAGACTAGCGGGGGGACTAGCACAGATACGCAGTATTTT | CATGKTSGGTSTDTQYF
TRBJ2-3 | TRBV4-3 | - | many | TGCGCCAGCAGCCTCCTACTAGGGCCAGATACGCAGTATTTT | CASSLLLGPDTQYF
TRBJ1-1 | TRBV15 | - | - | TGTGCCACCAGCAGACAGAGGAACACTGAAGCTTTCTTT | CATSRQRNTEAFF
TRBJ1-1 | TRBV5-6 | - | few | TGTGCCAGCAGCTGGTCTCGTTGGAGCACTGAAGCTTTCTTT | CASSWSRWSTEAFF
TRBJ1-1 | TRBV6-2/TRBV6-3 | - | - | TGTGCCAGCAGTTACTCGAGTGTGCAAGTTGAATGGAGGAACACTGAAGCTTTCTTT | CASSYSSVQVEWRNTEAFF
TRBJ1-1 | TRBV6-5 | - | many | TGTGCTGCTGGACAGAGGAACACTGAAGCTTTCTTT | CAAGQRNTEAFF
TRBJ1-4 | TRBV25-1 | - | many | TGTGCCAGCAGTGACCAGACAGACCCTAATGAAAAACTGTTTTTT | CASSDQTDPNEKLFF
TRBJ2-5 | TRBV7-9 | TRBD2 | - | TGTGCCAGCAGCATCAGACTAGCGGGGGGGAAGGAGACCCAGTACTTC | CASSIRLAGGKETQYF
TRBJ2-1 | TRBV29-1 | TRBD2 | many | TGCAGCGTCGGGGGGACTAGCGGGAGTAATTCCCACAATGAGCAGTTCTTC | CSVGGTSGSNSHNEQFF
TRBJ2-5 | TRBV7-9 | TRBD2 | many | TGTGCCAGCAGCCCAGGGACTATGCAAGAGACCCAGTACTTC | CASSPGTMQETQYF
TRBJ2-5 | TRBV15 | - | few | TGTGCCACCAGCAGTATACAGGGTCTCATCCAAGAGACCCAGTACTTC | CATSSIQGLIQETQYF
TRBJ1-1 | TRBV25-1 | TRBD1 | many | TGTGCCAGCAGTAATCACAGGGGGCTTTTAGAAGCTTTCTTT | CASSNHRGLLEAFF
TRBJ2-2 | TRBV15 | - | - | TGTGCCACCAGCTCACTTAGGACCGGGGAGCTGTTTTTT | CATSSLRTGELFF